This TCR beta chain appears in the sequencing data of a study of blood T cell repertoires in COVID-19. The V and J ends lost 2 bases and 7 bases respectively, with 9 bases between them. This CDR3 region has 13 residues. A single count supports this clone. TCRdb keeps only in-frame clones here, not all; method: immunoSEQ multiplex PCR. The data contain approximately 330,000 clones, about 90% of them seen just once; the ten biggest clones take up over 9%. Source material: PBMCs or T cells enriched from blood (not recorded which). This rearrangement joins TRBV12-3 or TRBV12-4 to TRBJ1-3; a weak D match, TRBD1 (6 bases). The TCR comes from a woman aged 25-40 years who had recovered from COVID-19. The CDR3 loop reads CASSLLGANTIYF. The CDR3 DNA reads TGTGCCAGCAGTTTATTGGGGGCCAACACCATATATTTT.